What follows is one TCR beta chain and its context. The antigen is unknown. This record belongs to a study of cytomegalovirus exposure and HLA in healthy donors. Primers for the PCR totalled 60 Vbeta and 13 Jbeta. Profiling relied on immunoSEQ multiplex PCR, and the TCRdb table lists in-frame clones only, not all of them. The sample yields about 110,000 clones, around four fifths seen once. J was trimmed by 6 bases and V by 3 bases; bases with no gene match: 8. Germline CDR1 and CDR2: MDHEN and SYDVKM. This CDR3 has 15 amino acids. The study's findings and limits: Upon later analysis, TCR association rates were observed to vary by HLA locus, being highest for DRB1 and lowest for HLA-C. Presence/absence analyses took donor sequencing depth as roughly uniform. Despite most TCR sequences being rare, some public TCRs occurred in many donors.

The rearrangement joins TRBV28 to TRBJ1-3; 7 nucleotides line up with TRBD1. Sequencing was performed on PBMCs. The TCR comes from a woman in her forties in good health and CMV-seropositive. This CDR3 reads CASSFSDRVENTIYF. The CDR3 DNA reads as TGTGCCAGCAGTTTCTCCGACAGGGTGGAAAACACCATATATTTT.